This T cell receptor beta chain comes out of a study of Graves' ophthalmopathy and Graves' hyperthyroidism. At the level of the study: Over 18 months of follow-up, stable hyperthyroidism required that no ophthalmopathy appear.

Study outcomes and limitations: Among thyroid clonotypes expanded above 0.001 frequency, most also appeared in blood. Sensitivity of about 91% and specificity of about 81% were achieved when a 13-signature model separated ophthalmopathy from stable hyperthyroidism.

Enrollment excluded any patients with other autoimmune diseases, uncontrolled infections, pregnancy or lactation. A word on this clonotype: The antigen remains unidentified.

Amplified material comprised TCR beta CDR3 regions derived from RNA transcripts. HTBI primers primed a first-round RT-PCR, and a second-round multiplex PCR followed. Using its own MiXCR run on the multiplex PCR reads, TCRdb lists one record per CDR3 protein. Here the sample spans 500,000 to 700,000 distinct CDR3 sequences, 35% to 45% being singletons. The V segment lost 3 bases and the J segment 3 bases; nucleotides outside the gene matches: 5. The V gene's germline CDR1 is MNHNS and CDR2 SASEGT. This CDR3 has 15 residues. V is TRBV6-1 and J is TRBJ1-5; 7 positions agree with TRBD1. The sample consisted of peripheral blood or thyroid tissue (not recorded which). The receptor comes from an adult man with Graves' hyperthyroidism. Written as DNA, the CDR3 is TGTGCCAGCAGTGAGGCAGGGGGTTACAATCAGCCCCAGCATTTT. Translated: CASSEAGGYNQPQHF.